The rows below give T cell receptor beta chains drawn from one sample of a study of T cell repertoires in cytomegalovirus infection. Each CDR3 protein is one row after TCRdb ran MiXCR on the reads. This table has under 800,000 distinct CDR3 sequences, roughly 26% appearing once. Sequencing was carried out using CD8+ T cells from PBMCs. The receptors were gathered from a human donor in good health (CMV status not recorded). Some clones in this sample may be carry-over from other donors' samples. Both conserved end residues are part of each CDR3. Fields, in order: clone size, D gene, J gene, V gene, CDR3 DNA, CDR3 protein. The D gene is left open where the match is weak. Clone size is given for some rows only: seen once, a few or many times, or a class if the clone is expanded.

>few|TRBD1|TRBJ2-3|TRBV29-1
TGCAGCGTGCCCGGGACAGGGGGCATGGATACGCAGTATTTT
CSVPGTGGMDTQYF
>-|-|TRBJ1-1|TRBV3-1
TGTGCCAGCAGCCAAGGAGGTTTGGGGAACACTGAAGCTTTCTTT
CASSQGGLGNTEAFF
>-|-|TRBJ2-1|TRBV20-1
TGCAGTGCTAGTGGAGGGGGAGGGTACAATGAGCAGTTCTTC
CSASGGGGYNEQFF
>many|-|TRBJ1-2|TRBV7-8
TGTGCCAGCAGCTTATTCGGGACGGTGAACTATGGCTACACCTTC
CASSLFGTVNYGYTF
>few|-|TRBJ2-6|TRBV10-3
TGTGCCATCAGTGAGTTGGGACGGACCTCTGGGGCCAACGTCCTGACTTTC
CAISELGRTSGANVLTF
>few|TRBD1|TRBJ2-5|TRBV28
TGTGCCAGCAGCATCGGACAGGGGTTGAAGACCCAGTACTTC
CASSIGQGLKTQYF
>few|TRBD2|TRBJ2-1|TRBV4-1
TGCGCCAGCAGCCAAGGACGTAGCGGGGCCTACAATGAGCAGTTCTTC
CASSQGRSGAYNEQFF
>few|-|TRBJ2-2|TRBV6-1
TGTGCCAGCAGTGAAGTCGTGCGGGACACCGGGGAGCTGTTTTTT
CASSEVVRDTGELFF
>-|-|TRBJ2-7|TRBV20-1
TGCAGTGCTAGAGGACAGTTGAGCTCCTACGAGCAGTACTTC
CSARGQLSSYEQYF
>few|-|TRBJ1-1|TRBV29-1
TGCGGCGGGGGGCGCACGACTGAAGCTTTCTTT
CGGGRTTEAFF
>few|-|TRBJ2-3|TRBV6-2/TRBV6-3
TGTGCCAGCAGTTCCCCCCTGGCAGATACGCAGTATTTT
CASSSPLADTQYF
>many|TRBD2|TRBJ2-3|TRBV7-6
TGTGCCAGCAGCTTAGCGGGCAGCGGGGCCACAGATACGCAGTATTTT
CASSLAGSGATDTQYF